This TCR beta chain was identified in a study of T cells in Graves' hyperthyroidism and ophthalmopathy. Turning to the study itself: Peripheral blood samples were taken at initial diagnosis, prior to any treatment. Findings of the study overall: Blood samples included most of the expanded thyroid clonotypes exceeding 0.001.

As for this clonotype: The target antigen is unknown.

V lost 3 bases, J lost 4 bases, and 6 bases lay in between. The CDR3 runs to 13 residues. PBMCs were sourced from 9 to 10 ml fresh peripheral blood. TCR beta CDR3 sequences were amplified from RNA transcripts. The HTBI primer set was used in a first-round RT-PCR of the TCR CDR3. Via MiXCR, TCRdb re-called the multiplex PCR reads, giving one row per CDR3 protein. This sample yields about 560,000 distinct CDR3 sequences, of which around a sixth are seen a single time; under 7.5% belongs to the top ten. The V and J genes are TRBV12-3 or TRBV12-4 and TRBJ2-2; D not certain. Input material: blood. This receptor was obtained from a woman under 40 with Graves' hyperthyroidism. The CDR3 DNA is TGTGCCAGCAGTTTGTACAGCACCGGGGAGCTGTTTTTT. Its protein product is CASSLYSTGELFF.